This is a list of T cell receptor beta chains from one sample in a study of shared clonotypes between healthy human individuals. Some clones are missing from TCRdb's copy, which holds only in-frame ones; the method was immunoSEQ multiplex PCR. The data show hundreds of thousands of clones, approximately 80% seen once. The sequenced sample was PBMCs. The receptors stem from a woman between 40 and 50 years old in good health. Some clones in this sample may be carry-over from other donors' samples. The CDR3 runs from the conserved cysteine through the conserved F or W. The order of the fields is V gene, clone size, J gene, D gene, CDR3 DNA, CDR3 protein. A D gene is named only where the DNA matches it firmly. A row's size may be missing; if present it is once, few, many or a size class.

>TRBV27|-|TRBJ2-5|-
TGTGCCAGCAGTCGCGGGGAGACCCAGTACTTC
CASSRGETQYF
>TRBV18|-|TRBJ1-2|-
TGTGCCAGCTCAACCACCTCGACAGACCCTGATGGCTACACCTTC
CASSTTSTDPDGYTF
>TRBV2|-|TRBJ2-1|-
TGTGCCAGCCGAGACTGGGACAATGAGCAGTTCTTC
CASRDWDNEQFF
>TRBV18|once|TRBJ2-3|-
TGTGCCAGCTCACCGGGGCTGGCGACTAGCACAGATACGCAGTATTTT
CASSPGLATSTDTQYF
>TRBV5-1|many|TRBJ2-5|TRBD1
TGCGCCAGCAGCCCGCGTCCCGGGACAGGGGGCCTCGAGACCCAGTACTTC
CASSPRPGTGGLETQYF
>TRBV2|-|TRBJ2-5|-
TGTGCCAGCTCCCAATTACAAGAGACCCAGTACTTC
CASSQLQETQYF
>TRBV30|-|TRBJ2-4|-
TGTGCCTGGAGTCCGGGCCAGGATGGTCACATTCAGTACTTC
CAWSPGQDGHIQYF
>TRBV30|-|TRBJ2-7|-
TGTGCCTGGAGTGTAGGGACACTTTACGAGCAGTACTTC
CAWSVGTLYEQYF
>TRBV28|-|TRBJ1-5|TRBD1
TGTGCCAGCAGCTCGGGACAGAGCAATCAGCCCCAGCATTTT
CASSSGQSNQPQHF
>TRBV6-1|-|TRBJ2-7|TRBD1
TGTGCCAGCGAAGAAGACAGGGGAAATTGGGAGCAGTACTTC
CASEEDRGNWEQYF
>TRBV7-2|few|TRBJ2-1|TRBD2
TGTGCCAGCAGCCCCAGACTAGCGGAAATACACAATGAGCAGTTCTTC
CASSPRLAEIHNEQFF
>TRBV19|-|TRBJ1-1|-
TGTGCCAGTAGAGCGTCGTCAGTCGCTGAAGCTTTCTTT
CASRASSVAEAFF
>TRBV6-1|many|TRBJ1-1|-
TGTGCCAGCACCCTTGGAGGGTCCACTGAAGCTTTCTTT
CASTLGGSTEAFF
>TRBV6-5|-|TRBJ2-2|TRBD2
TGTGCCAGCAGTAGGGACTACCTCGCCGGGGAGCTGTTTTTT
CASSRDYLAGELFF
>TRBV2|-|TRBJ2-7|-
TGTGCCAGCAGCCCCCGATCCTACGAGCAGTACTTC
CASSPRSYEQYF
>TRBV4-3|-|TRBJ2-2|TRBD1
TGCGCCAGCAGCCAAGGCACAGGGGCCGGGGAGCTGTTTTTT
CASSQGTGAGELFF
>TRBV6-6|once|TRBJ1-5|TRBD1
TGTGCCAGCAGCAGGACAGGGTACAGCAATCAGCCCCAGCATTTT
CASSRTGYSNQPQHF
>TRBV10-1|-|TRBJ2-2|-
TGCGCCAGCAGTGATACAGGACGGGGCACCGGGGAGCTGTTTTTT
CASSDTGRGTGELFF
>TRBV29-1|-|TRBJ2-1|-
TGCAGCGTTGATGGGGCGGCCAGCTCCTACAATGAGCAGTTCTTC
CSVDGAASSYNEQFF
>TRBV7-2|-|TRBJ1-1|-
TGTGCCAGCAGGCCGGGACGGCCCACTGAAGCTTTCTTT
CASRPGRPTEAFF
>TRBV29-1|-|TRBJ1-1|-
TGCAGCGTTGAGCGTTCGGCCAACACTGAAGCTTTCTTT
CSVERSANTEAFF
>TRBV6-5|-|TRBJ2-2|-
TGTGCCAGCAGTGCGAACACCGGGGAGCTGTTTTTT
CASSANTGELFF
>TRBV5-1|few|TRBJ2-2|TRBD2
TGCGCCAGCAGCCCCTTAGCGGGAGCGGGGGAGCTGTTTTTT
CASSPLAGAGELFF
>TRBV19|-|TRBJ2-1|-
TGTGCCAGTAGTATCTACCAGGGAGCTGAGCAGTTCTTC
CASSIYQGAEQFF
>TRBV4-3|few|TRBJ2-2|-
TGCGCCAGCAGCCAAAGGACCGCGAACACCGGGGAGCTGTTTTTT
CASSQRTANTGELFF
>TRBV5-1|-|TRBJ2-7|TRBD2
TGCGCCAGCAGCCCGACTAGCGGGAGATACGAGCAGTACTTC
CASSPTSGRYEQYF
>TRBV4-2|-|TRBJ2-7|-
TGTGCCAGCAGCCTCAACCCACAATTCTACGAGCAGTACTTC
CASSLNPQFYEQYF
>TRBV5-6|-|TRBJ2-7|TRBD1
TGTGCCAGCAGACCGTCCGACAGGGTTAGCTACGAGCAGTACTTC
CASRPSDRVSYEQYF
>TRBV28|once|TRBJ2-5|-
TGTGCCAGCAGTTTATTAGGACAGCTACAAGAGACCCAGTACTTC
CASSLLGQLQETQYF
>TRBV2|-|TRBJ2-7|-
TGTGCCAGCAGTGAATGGGACTACGAGCAGTACTTC
CASSEWDYEQYF
>TRBV4-2|-|TRBJ2-7|TRBD2
TGTGCCAGCAGACAAGGGACTAGCGGGAGCTACGAGCAGTACTTC
CASRQGTSGSYEQYF
>TRBV6-5|-|TRBJ2-1|-
TGTGCCAGCAGCCGCGGACGCCACAATGAGCAGTTCTTC
CASSRGRHNEQFF
>TRBV9|-|TRBJ1-2|TRBD1
TGTGCCAGCAGCCAGGACAGGGGGACCTATGGCTACACCTTC
CASSQDRGTYGYTF
>TRBV28|-|TRBJ2-7|-
TGTGCCAGCAGTTCCCCAGGTAGCTCCTACGAGCAGTACTTC
CASSSPGSSYEQYF
>TRBV4-1|-|TRBJ1-1|-
TGCGCCAGCAGCCGAGGCGAGACGGTGAACACTGAAGCTTTCTTT
CASSRGETVNTEAFF
>TRBV21-1|few|TRBJ2-3|-
TGTGCCAGCAGCGAAAGCTGGCCTCGGGACAGATGGTATACGCAGTATTTT
CASSESWPRDRWYTQYF
>TRBV5-8|-|TRBJ1-5|-
TGTGCCAGCAGCTTTCTAGGGAATCAGCCCCAGCATTTT
CASSFLGNQPQHF
>TRBV19|-|TRBJ2-1|-
TGTGCCAGTAGTAACTTCCAAGAGCAGTTCTTC
CASSNFQEQFF